What follows are 26 T cell receptor beta chains derived from one specimen sequenced in a study of T cells in Graves' hyperthyroidism and ophthalmopathy. Amplification targeted TCR beta CDR3 regions from RNA transcripts. A first-round RT-PCR of the TCR CDR3 used the HTBI primer set. Using its own MiXCR run on the multiplex PCR reads, TCRdb lists one record per CDR3 protein. Of over 700,000 distinct CDR3 sequences listed, around a third were seen once; the top ten hold less than 35%. The sequenced sample consisted of blood. These TCRs come from a woman between 35 and 50 years old with Graves' hyperthyroidism.

There are a few counts of this clonotype. V and J are TRBV19 and TRBJ2-2; 9 nucleotides match TRBD1. V lost 5 bases, J lost 6 bases, and 4 bases stayed unmatched. This CDR3 has 14 amino acids. Germline lookup yields CDR1 LNHDA and CDR2 SQIVND (reference sequence). CDR3: CASSQDRGAGELFF. In DNA form, the CDR3 reads TGTGCCAGTAGTCAGGACAGGGGCGCCGGGGAGCTGTTTTTT.

Concerning this clonotype itself: At one end the junction does not follow the germline gene, possibly because of a read error. The chain employs TRBV7-2 and TRBJ2-5; 12 bases fit TRBD2. The CDR3 contains 15 residues. CDR1 is SGHTA and CDR2 is FQGNSA in the germline V gene. The CDR3 loop reads CASSLTSGGFETQCF. Written as DNA, the CDR3 is TGTGCCAGCAGCCTCACTAGCGGGGGGTTCGAGACCCAGTGCTTC.

Ten or more counts support this clonotype. Here the CDR3 DNA reads TGTGCCAGCAGATCTAGCCTCCCAGAGACCCAGTACTTC. It yields the protein CASRSSLPETQYF. The V call is TRBV25-1, the J call TRBJ2-5, with D possibly matching TRBD2 (5 bases). In germline, CDR1 is MGHDK, CDR2 SYGVNS. V shed 6 bases and J shed 4 bases, with 12 bases lying between them. The CDR3 contains 13 residues.

This sequence joins TRBV10-3 and TRBJ1-1; D may be TRBD1 (5 bases). The CDR3 consists of 15 residues. CDR1 and CDR2 (germline): ENHRY, SYGVKD. The ends were cut back, 7 bases at V and 4 bases at J, with 19 bases in the middle. CDR3 sequence: CAIKASRARATEAFF. CDR3 sequence (DNA): TGTGCCATCAAAGCCAGCAGGGCCAGGGCCACTGAAGCTTTCTTT.

This chain connects TRBV19 to TRBJ1-1; no firm D call. The CDR3 length is 11 residues. V lost 3 bases to trimming and J lost 7 bases, with 6 bases between them. Germline assignment: CDR1 LNHDA and CDR2 SQIVND (reference sequence). This CDR3 reads CASSIHSEAFF. In DNA, the CDR3 is TGTGCCAGTAGTATCCACAGTGAAGCTTTCTTT.

This clonotype was recorded a few times. This chain uses TRBV7-8 with TRBJ1-1, with a possible D match to TRBD1 (5 bases). The germline CDR1 and CDR2 sequences are SGHVS and FQNEAQ. The V end was cut by 0 bases, the J end by 3 bases, with 17 bases between. The CDR3 length is 17 residues. DNA for the CDR3: TGTGCCAGCAGCTTAGCGGGGGGTGGCTTATTAGACACTGAAGCTTTCTTT. This translates into CASSLAGGGLLDTEAFF.

This clonotype has ten or more counts. The chain recombines TRBV25-1 with TRBJ2-2; 10 nucleotides match TRBD1. The CDR3 covers 14 residues. With V trimmed by 4 bases and J by 5 bases, 1 base remained unmatched. CDR1 and CDR2 (germline): MGHDK, SYGVNS. The CDR3 sequence: CASSGTGGTGELFF. CDR3 bases: TGTGCCAGCAGTGGGACAGGGGGTACCGGGGAGCTGTTTTTT.

This clonotype was seen many times. CDR3 bases: TGCAGCGTCAGGGAGGGTACTGAAGCTTTCTTT. Its protein is CSVREGTEAFF. V gene TRBV29-1 combines with J gene TRBJ1-1, with a possible D match to TRBD1 (5 bases). Deletions cut 6 bases from V and 5 bases from J, with 10 bases between. Germline V lookup: CDR1 SQVTM, CDR2 ANQGSEA. This CDR3 region has 11 residues.

This CDR3 is CASSPRYLSTPDTIYF. The CDR3, as DNA: TGTGCCAGCTCACCACGGTACCTGTCGACTCCGGACACCATATATTTT. J is TRBJ1-3 and V is TRBV2; D is unclear. The CDR3 loop spans 16 amino acids. Germline V gene lookup returns CDR1 SNHLY and CDR2 FYNNEI. Trimming removed 8 bases at V and 8 bases at J, with 25 bases between.

The rearrangement joins TRBV6-5 to TRBJ1-1; D call uncertain. This CDR3 is 14 amino acids long. The germline CDR1 and CDR2 sequences are MNHEY and SVGAGI. The ends were cut back, 6 bases at V and 6 bases at J, with 17 bases in the middle. The CDR3 nucleotides read TGTGCCAGCAGAGCCATTTTGGTCTCGTCTGAAGCTTTCTTT. This sequence encodes CASRAILVSSEAFF.

This clonotype was recorded a few times. This rearrangement joins TRBV7-8 to TRBJ1-1, with 7 bases matching TRBD1. CDR1 is SGHVS and CDR2 is FQNEAQ in the germline V gene. This CDR3 region has 17 residues. V lost 5 bases to trimming and J lost 0 bases; unmatched junction nucleotides: 12. CDR3 coding DNA: TGTGCCAGCAGCCCAGGGACAGTGGGAGGCCTGAACACTGAAGCTTTCTTT. Protein product: CASSPGTVGGLNTEAFF.

This clonotype was found many times. The V gene is TRBV7-6, the J gene TRBJ2-5; unclear D gene. Germline CDR1 SGHVS, CDR2 FNYEAQ. CDR3 length equals 16 residues. Between the trimmed V and J ends, which lost 2 bases and 5 bases, there was a span of 18 bases. The CDR3 nucleotides are TGTGCCAGCAGCTTACCCCCAAGAACCAACTCGGAGACCCAGTACTTC. Translated: CASSLPPRTNSETQYF.

A word on this clonotype: Likely a read error: the CDR3 ends without its conserved phenylalanine or tryptophan. J is TRBJ2-7 and V is TRBV5-5; D is possibly TRBD1 or TRBD2 (5 bases each). Germline CDR1 SGHKS, CDR2 YYEKEE (reference sequence). The length of the CDR3 is 13 residues. The germline V and J ends were trimmed by 6 bases and 5 bases, with 15 bases remaining between them. CDR3 protein: CASTEGHSDEQYL. Written as DNA, the CDR3 is TGTGCCAGCACCGAGGGGCATAGCGACGAGCAGTACCTC.

J is TRBJ1-2 and V is TRBV4-3; tentative D call: TRBD1 (6 bases). CDR1 is LGHNA and CDR2 is YSLEER in the germline V gene. The CDR3 loop spans 18 amino acids. Trimming pared 0 bases from V and 6 bases from J, leaving 23 bases between. The CDR3 region is CASSQDPPSYRESDGYTF. CDR3 bases: TGCGCCAGCAGCCAAGATCCTCCCTCCTACAGGGAATCGGATGGCTACACCTTC.

V gene TRBV7-9 combines with J gene TRBJ2-3; 7 bases fit TRBD2. The trim removed 1 base at V and 4 bases at J, leaving 5 bases unmatched. The CDR3 contains 15 residues. Germline lookup yields CDR1 SEHNR and CDR2 FQNEAQ (reference sequence). CDR3: CASSLGGGGSDTQYF. Written as DNA, the CDR3 is TGTGCCAGCAGCTTAGGCGGGGGAGGGTCAGATACGCAGTATTTT. Variable domain in full (rest from reference TRBV7-9 and TRBJ2-3): DTGVSQNPRHKITKRGQNVTFRCDPISEHNRLYWYRQTLGQGPEFLTYFQNEAQLEKSRLLSDRFSAERPKGSFSTLEIQRTEQGDSAMYLCASSLGGGGSDTQYFGPGTRLTVL.

With regard to this clonotype: With a much larger clone just one base away, this may be a read error. This CDR3 is missing its conserved last phenylalanine or tryptophan, likely due to a read error. The V and J genes are TRBV5-6 and TRBJ1-2; TRBD1 might be the D (6 bases). In germline, CDR1 is SGHDT, CDR2 YYEEEE. V shed 0 bases and J shed 2 bases, with 11 bases lying between them. This CDR3 region has 15 residues. The CDR3 here is CASSLVGGANYGYTL. In nucleotides, the CDR3 is TGTGCCAGCAGCTTGGTTGGGGGCGCGAACTATGGCTACACCCTC.

In this sample, this clonotype turned up a few times. V and J are TRBV10-2 and TRBJ2-7; tentatively, D is TRBD1 or TRBD2 (6 bases each). Germline-derived CDR1 and CDR2 are WSHSY and SAAADI. CDR3 length: 11 amino acids. Trimming removed 8 bases at V and 8 bases at J, with 13 bases between. The CDR3 reads CASARGDQQYF. CDR3 nucleotide sequence: TGCGCCAGCGCGAGGGGGGATCAGCAGTACTTC.

This clonotype has only a few counts. The rearrangement uses TRBV3-1 and TRBJ1-4; no reliable D call. This CDR3 is built from 15 residues. Between the trimmed V and J ends, which lost 7 bases and 4 bases, there was a span of 16 bases. Germline CDR1 LGHDT, CDR2 YNNKEL (reference sequence). Written as DNA, the CDR3 is TGTGCCAGCAAGAAGACGAACAACTTTAATGAAAAACTGTTTTTT. Encoded protein: CASKKTNNFNEKLFF.

In this sample, this clonotype turned up a few times. The gene calls are TRBV11-2 and TRBJ2-7, with D possibly matching TRBD1 (5 bases). The CDR3 spans 14 residues. Trimming removed 0 bases at V and 6 bases at J, with 12 bases between. CDR1 and CDR2 (germline): SGHAT, FQNNGV. The CDR3 here is CASSLDLTECEQYF. In DNA, the CDR3 is TGTGCCAGCAGCTTAGATTTGACAGAGTGCGAGCAGTACTTC.

This chain connects TRBV12-3 or TRBV12-4 to TRBJ1-5; TRBD1 aligns across 9 bases. V dropped 5 bases and J dropped 7; count of bases not matched to a gene: 3. The CDR3 is 13 amino acids. Here the CDR3 DNA reads TGTGCCAGCAGTGTACAGGGGGCCCAGCCCCAGCATTTT. It is translated as CASSVQGAQPQHF.

This clonotype has a count of ten or more. V gene TRBV12-3 or TRBV12-4 combines with J gene TRBJ1-2; D is unclear. V gave up 5 bases and J gave up 7 bases, with 11 bases separating them. CDR3 length: 12 residues. CDR3 residues: CASSVALVGYTF. Written as DNA, the CDR3 is TGTGCCAGCAGTGTGGCGTTAGTTGGCTACACCTTC.

The table lists this clonotype with many counts. This chain links TRBV13 with TRBJ1-1; D gene unclear. This CDR3 contains 16 residues. Germline CDR1 reads PRHDT; CDR2 reads FYEKMQ (reference sequence). Between the trimmed V and J ends, which lost 0 bases and 3 bases, there was a span of 14 bases. The CDR3: CASSLGSIRLHTEAFF. The DNA for the CDR3 is TGTGCCAGCAGCTTAGGATCGATAAGACTTCACACTGAAGCTTTCTTT.

This clonotype was seen ten or more times. DNA of the CDR3: TGCAGTGGGAAGGGATTCGGGGACTACGAGCAGTACTTC. This translates into CSGKGFGDYEQYF. The rearrangement links TRBV20-1 to TRBJ2-7; D perhaps matches TRBD2 (5 bases). The CDR3 consists of 13 residues. CDR1 DFQATT and CDR2 SNEGSKA come from the germline V gene (reference sequence). V was trimmed by 7 bases and J by 3 bases, leaving 16 bases between them.

The table lists this clonotype with a few counts. V gene TRBV6-5 combines with J gene TRBJ1-3; 7 bases align to TRBD1. V shed 5 bases and J 0 bases; nucleotides not matched to a gene: 4. This CDR3 region has 15 residues. The V gene's germline CDR1 is MNHEY and CDR2 SVGAGI. The DNA for the CDR3 is TGTGCCAGCAGTCCGGGACAGTTCTCTGGAAACACCATATATTTT. Its translation: CASSPGQFSGNTIYF.

This clonotype was seen only a few times. At one boundary the junction diverges from the germline segment, which might be a read error. This sequence joins TRBV20-1 and TRBJ2-5, with D perhaps given as TRBD1 or TRBD2 (6 bases each). Germline lookup yields CDR1 DFQATT and CDR2 SNEGSKA (reference sequence). The CDR3 is 14 residues long. CDR3 nucleotide sequence: TGCAGTGCCCCACGCGGGACAACCCAAGGGACCCAGTACTTC. Amino acid sequence: CSAPRGTTQGTQYF.

This clonotype was recorded a few times. This sequence joins TRBV4-3 and TRBJ2-6; D unresolved. This CDR3 is built from 16 residues. Germline V CDR1 and CDR2: LGHNA, YSLEER. V dropped 0 bases and J dropped 2 bases, with 8 bases sitting between them. The CDR3 here is CASSQDFDAGANVLTF. The CDR3 DNA reads TGCGCCAGCAGCCAAGATTTCGACGCTGGGGCCAACGTCCTGACTTTC.